The rows below give T cell receptor beta chains drawn from one sample of a study of T cells after yellow fever vaccination. In TCRdb, the 5' RACE reads were re-called with MiXCR into one record per CDR3 protein. The sample includes under 400,000 distinct CDR3 sequences, around 10% of them seen just once. The sequencing used PBMCs, collected on the day of the first yellow fever vaccination. These receptors were taken from a man between 18 and 35 years old who received the YFV17D yellow fever vaccine. Each CDR3 is given with its conserved first and last residue. The D gene is left open where the match is weak. The size entry is marked missing in some rows and otherwise reads once, few, many or a size class.

size,D,V,J,CDR3,DNA
many,TRBD2,TRBV7-9,TRBJ2-7,CASSPTSGPYEQYF,TGTGCCAGCAGTCCAACTAGCGGCCCCTACGAGCAGTACTTC
few,-,TRBV9,TRBJ2-2,CASSVGGLDAGELFF,TGTGCCAGCAGCGTAGGAGGGCTAGACGCCGGGGAGCTGTTTTTT
many,TRBD2,TRBV6-5,TRBJ2-3,CASSYSGLAGGDTQYF,TGTGCCAGCAGTTACTCCGGACTAGCGGGGGGAGATACGCAGTATTTT
-,-,TRBV7-2,TRBJ1-1,CASSLGPGQDTEAFF,TGTGCCAGCAGCTTAGGGCCGGGACAAGACACTGAAGCTTTCTTT
-,TRBD1,TRBV4-3,TRBJ1-5,CASSQVGRDRRPPNQPQHF,TGCGCCAGCAGCCAAGTGGGGAGGGACAGGAGACCACCAAATCAGCCCCAGCATTTT
few,TRBD2,TRBV5-1,TRBJ2-5,CASSSGLSSETQYF,TGCGCCAGCAGCTCGGGACTATCGTCCGAGACCCAGTACTTC
-,-,TRBV27,TRBJ1-6,CASSSPSGYNSPLHF,TGTGCCAGCAGTTCCCCGTCCGGGTATAATTCACCCCTCCACTTT
few,TRBD2,TRBV12-3/TRBV12-4,TRBJ2-1,CASTLTAGTYNEQFF,TGTGCCAGCACTCTGACAGCGGGGACCTACAATGAGCAGTTCTTC
-,TRBD2,TRBV20-1,TRBJ2-5,CSATGGALETQYF,TGCAGTGCAACCGGGGGGGCCCTAGAGACCCAGTACTTC
-,-,TRBV7-2,TRBJ2-4,CASSLGQTPNIQYF,TGTGCCAGCAGCTTAGGCCAGACCCCAAACATTCAGTACTTC
many,TRBD1,TRBV12-3/TRBV12-4,TRBJ1-1,CASSFGTGTEAFF,TGTGCCAGCAGTTTCGGGACAGGGACTGAAGCTTTCTTT
-,-,TRBV6-2/TRBV6-3,TRBJ1-1,CASSYSRGGMDTEAFF,TGTGCCAGCAGTTATTCAAGGGGCGGGATGGACACTGAAGCTTTCTTT
many,-,TRBV4-3,TRBJ2-2,CASSQGTGHTGELFF,TGCGCCAGCAGCCAAGGGACGGGGCACACCGGGGAGCTGTTTTTT
many,TRBD2,TRBV4-3,TRBJ2-1,CASSQDSGEDEQFF,TGCGCCAGCAGCCAAGATAGCGGGGAAGATGAGCAGTTCTTC
many,-,TRBV7-9,TRBJ2-1,CASSFWGLDNEQFF,TGTGCCAGCAGCTTTTGGGGTTTGGACAATGAGCAGTTCTTC
few,TRBD2,TRBV6-5,TRBJ2-5,CASSYYGGMETQYF,TGTGCCAGCAGTTATTACGGGGGGATGGAGACCCAGTACTTC
-,TRBD2,TRBV18,TRBJ2-1,CASSPRSSGIRNEQFF,TGTGCCAGCTCACCCCGGTCTAGCGGGATACGAAATGAGCAGTTCTTC
-,TRBD2,TRBV24-1,TRBJ2-1,CATSEPTSGTYNEQFF,TGTGCCACCAGTGAACCTACTAGCGGTACCTACAATGAGCAGTTCTTC
-,-,TRBV6-1,TRBJ2-2,CASGVIGNPANTGELFF,TGTGCCAGCGGGGTAATAGGAAACCCCGCGAACACCGGGGAGCTGTTTTTT
few,TRBD2,TRBV11-2,TRBJ2-4,CASRTPGGPDIQYF,TGTGCCAGCCGAACCCCGGGGGGACCCGACATTCAGTACTTC
-,TRBD2,TRBV12-3/TRBV12-4,TRBJ2-7,CASSLLIGGAAQYF,TGTGCCAGCAGTTTACTTATCGGGGGGGCAGCGCAGTACTTC
-,-,TRBV5-1,TRBJ2-1,CASSLLSDQNEQFF,TGCGCCAGCAGCTTGTTAAGCGACCAAAATGAGCAGTTCTTC
-,-,TRBV29-1,TRBJ2-2,CSVRRTGELFF,TGCAGCGTCAGACGGACCGGGGAGCTGTTTTTT
few,-,TRBV30,TRBJ1-2,CAWTKQETGYTF,TGTGCCTGGACTAAACAGGAAACTGGCTACACCTTC
many,-,TRBV12-3/TRBV12-4,TRBJ2-1,CASSFRASGVWQFF,TGTGCCAGCAGCTTCAGAGCCTCGGGGGTTTGGCAGTTCTTC
few,-,TRBV7-9,TRBJ1-1,CASSLGIGTAEAFF,TGTGCCAGCAGCTTAGGCATAGGGACGGCTGAAGCTTTCTTT
-,-,TRBV6-2/TRBV6-3,TRBJ1-3,CASLRVSGNTIYF,TGTGCCAGCCTCCGGGTCTCTGGAAACACCATATATTTT
few,-,TRBV6-2/TRBV6-3,TRBJ2-7,CASSYGPSGDRGYEQYF,TGTGCCAGCAGTTATGGACCATCAGGGGACCGCGGCTACGAGCAGTACTTC
-,TRBD1,TRBV5-1,TRBJ1-2,CASSGGPGTGGSGYTF,TGCGCCAGCAGCGGCGGGCCCGGGACAGGGGGCTCGGGCTACACCTTC
-,-,TRBV5-1,TRBJ2-1,CASSLEGLNNEQFF,TGCGCCAGCAGCTTGGAAGGTCTTAACAATGAGCAGTTCTTC
many,TRBD1,TRBV5-1,TRBJ2-2,CASSLSGQGNTGELFF,TGCGCCAGCAGCTTGTCGGGACAGGGTAATACCGGGGAGCTGTTTTTT
few,-,TRBV7-7,TRBJ2-5,CASSSPPEETQYF,TGTGCCAGCAGTTCCCCCCCGGAGGAGACCCAGTACTTC
few,-,TRBV5-1,TRBJ1-2,CASSLEEGGANYGYTF,TGCGCCAGCAGCTTGGAGGAGGGGGGCGCGAACTATGGCTACACCTTC
-,-,TRBV19,TRBJ1-1,CASSARALTEAFF,TGTGCCAGTAGTGCCAGGGCGTTAACTGAAGCTTTCTTT
few,TRBD2,TRBV7-3,TRBJ2-5,CASSYQAGPGETQYF,TGTGCCAGCAGCTACCAAGCGGGACCGGGGGAGACCCAGTACTTC
few,-,TRBV20-1,TRBJ1-4,CSALTGITNEKLFF,TGCAGTGCTCTTACAGGGATAACTAATGAAAAACTGTTTTTT
-,-,TRBV6-1,TRBJ2-6,CASSVRQSGANVLTF,TGTGCCAGCAGTGTAAGGCAATCCGGGGCCAACGTCCTGACTTTC
few,TRBD1,TRBV20-1,TRBJ1-5,CSARGGQGFTSNQPQHF,TGCAGTGCTAGAGGGGGACAGGGGTTTACGAGCAATCAGCCCCAGCATTTT
once,TRBD2,TRBV27,TRBJ2-3,CASSSSGNTQYF,TGTGCCAGCAGCTCTAGCGGGAATACGCAGTATTTT
few,-,TRBV4-3,TRBJ1-5,CASSQEGFGQPQHF,TGCGCCAGCAGCCAAGAGGGGTTTGGACAGCCCCAGCATTTT
few,-,TRBV6-1,TRBJ1-2,CASRQTVNYGYTF,TGTGCCAGCAGGCAGACAGTCAACTATGGCTACACCTTC
-,-,TRBV28,TRBJ1-1,CASSPDSLEAFF,TGTGCCAGCAGTCCCGACAGTTTAGAAGCTTTCTTT
-,TRBD2,TRBV2,TRBJ2-5,CASSATSGKETQYF,TGTGCCAGCAGTGCGACTAGCGGGAAAGAGACCCAGTACTTC
few,TRBD1,TRBV4-3,TRBJ1-1,CASSQGGRAGGGEAFF,TGCGCCAGCAGCCAAGGGGGAAGGGCAGGGGGCGGTGAAGCTTTCTTT
-,-,TRBV6-2/TRBV6-3,TRBJ2-3,CASSYRQATDTQYF,TGTGCCAGCAGTTACCGTCAGGCCACAGATACGCAGTATTTT
few,TRBD2,TRBV7-2,TRBJ2-1,CASSYSGGVYNEQFF,TGTGCCAGCAGCTATAGCGGGGGGGTCTACAATGAGCAGTTCTTC
few,-,TRBV6-5,TRBJ1-2,CASSRGTYGYTF,TGTGCCAGCAGCAGGGGAACCTATGGCTACACCTTC
few,-,TRBV29-1,TRBJ2-1,CSVEDLRESSYNEQFF,TGCAGCGTTGAAGATCTGCGAGAAAGCTCCTACAATGAGCAGTTCTTC
-,-,TRBV28,TRBJ2-1,CASMTSSYNEQFF,TGTGCCAGCATGACAAGCTCCTACAATGAGCAGTTCTTC
-,-,TRBV25-1,TRBJ2-6,CASSVPNWAGANVLTF,TGTGCCAGCAGTGTGCCCAATTGGGCTGGGGCCAACGTCCTGACTTTC
-,-,TRBV7-9,TRBJ2-4,CASSLVSRNKNIQYF,TGTGCCAGCAGCTTAGTGAGCAGAAACAAAAACATTCAGTACTTC
-,-,TRBV19,TRBJ1-5,CASSLRRGYQPQHF,TGTGCCAGTAGTCTAAGGCGAGGGTATCAGCCCCAGCATTTT
-,-,TRBV3-1,TRBJ2-5,CASSHRAAETQYF,TGTGCCAGCAGCCACCGGGCAGCGGAGACCCAGTACTTC
-,TRBD2,TRBV5-5,TRBJ2-3,CASSLVSGGTDTQYF,TGTGCCAGCAGCTTGGTTAGCGGGGGCACAGATACGCAGTATTTT
-,TRBD2,TRBV4-3,TRBJ2-3,CASSQDYSAGGADTQYF,TGCGCCAGCAGCCAAGATTACTCGGCGGGGGGAGCAGATACGCAGTATTTT
-,-,TRBV10-3,TRBJ1-6,CAISEGGFGSPLHF,TGTGCCATCAGTGAGGGGGGGTTCGGATCACCCCTCCACTTT
few,-,TRBV28,TRBJ2-1,CASSFPSRDLYNEQFF,TGTGCCAGCAGTTTCCCTTCGCGGGACCTCTACAATGAGCAGTTCTTC
few,-,TRBV5-1,TRBJ2-2,CASRDPWDTGELFF,TGCGCCAGCAGAGATCCTTGGGACACCGGGGAGCTGTTTTTT
-,-,TRBV29-1,TRBJ2-1,CSVEGLSGNEQFF,TGCAGCGTTGAGGGGTTATCGGGCAATGAGCAGTTCTTC
few,-,TRBV7-2,TRBJ1-1,CASSLRGGRGEAFF,TGTGCCAGCAGCTTAAGAGGAGGGAGGGGTGAAGCTTTCTTT